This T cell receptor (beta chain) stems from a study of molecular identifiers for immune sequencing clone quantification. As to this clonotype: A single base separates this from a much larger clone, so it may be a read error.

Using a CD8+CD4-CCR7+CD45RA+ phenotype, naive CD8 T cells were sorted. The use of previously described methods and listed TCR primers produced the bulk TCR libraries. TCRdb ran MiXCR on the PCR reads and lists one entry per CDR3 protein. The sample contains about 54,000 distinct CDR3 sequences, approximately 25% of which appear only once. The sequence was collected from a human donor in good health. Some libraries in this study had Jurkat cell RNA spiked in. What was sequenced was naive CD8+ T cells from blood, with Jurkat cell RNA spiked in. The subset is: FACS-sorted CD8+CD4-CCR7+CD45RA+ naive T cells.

The CDR3 DNA sequence: TGCAGTGCTAGAGACACAGGCGACACCATATATTTT. It codes for CSARDTGDTIYF. The chain is built from TRBV20-1 and TRBJ1-3; TRBD1 is a possible D gene (5 bases). CDR3 length: 12 residues. The germline V and J ends were trimmed by 0 bases and 8 bases, with 8 bases remaining between them. Germline CDR1 reads DFQATT; CDR2 reads SNEGSKA (reference sequence).